This TCR beta chain came from a study of T cell responses to AZD1222 COVID-19 vaccine. Study summary: Analysis merged second doses at about 4 or about 12 weeks.

Clones were sequenced by immunoSEQ multiplex PCR, and TCRdb holds only the in-frame ones, with some missing. The table includes about 150,000 clones, over 75% detected once. The CDR3 is made up of 16 amino acids. V lost 3 bases, J lost 6 bases, and 10 bases stayed unmatched. General observations from the study: Close to half of all spike-specific TCRs reportedly target regions of the variants that are unmutated. Distributed over spike, vaccine-associated CD4 TCRs predominated at 160-218 and 743-854. Repertoire sampling happened only post peak T cell response.

To note about this clone: Antigen specificity is unknown.

Sample: peripheral blood, taken on day 0 of AZD1222 vaccination. The rearrangement uses TRBV23-1 and TRBJ1-4, with 7 bases that match TRBD1. TRBV23-1 is treated as an ORF (open reading frame) with a function not yet certain. This TCR was sampled from an adult in good health. The CDR3: CASSHINRGGDEKLFF. The CDR3 nucleotides read TGCGCCAGCAGTCACATCAACAGGGGAGGGGATGAAAAACTGTTTTTT.